This paragraph reports one T cell receptor (beta chain). The data originate from a study of shared clonotypes between healthy human individuals. As for the study in general: With ages of 18 to 49, the donors were a couple of women and a few men.

Naive CD8 cells lacked CD45RO and underwent positive selection for CCR7, leaving out terminally differentiated effector memory CD45RA+ cells. The repertoire was sequenced with immunoSEQ multiplex PCR; TCRdb's copy has only in-frame clones and lacks some. The sample includes 2 million to 2.5 million clones, roughly 94% of them seen just once. Input material: naive CD8+ T cells sorted from blood. This receptor was obtained from a man in his late teens or twenties in good health.

The CDR3 sequence: CASSFPRQGLENTGELFF. The CDR3 DNA sequence: TGTGCCAGCAGTTTCCCGAGGCAGGGACTGGAGAACACCGGGGAGCTGTTTTTT. The V gene is TRBV28, the J gene TRBJ2-2, with a weak D call TRBD2 (6 bases). This CDR3 contains 18 residues. The germline gives CDR1 MDHEN, CDR2 SYDVKM. Trimming cost V 3 bases and J 1 base, with 18 bases left between them.